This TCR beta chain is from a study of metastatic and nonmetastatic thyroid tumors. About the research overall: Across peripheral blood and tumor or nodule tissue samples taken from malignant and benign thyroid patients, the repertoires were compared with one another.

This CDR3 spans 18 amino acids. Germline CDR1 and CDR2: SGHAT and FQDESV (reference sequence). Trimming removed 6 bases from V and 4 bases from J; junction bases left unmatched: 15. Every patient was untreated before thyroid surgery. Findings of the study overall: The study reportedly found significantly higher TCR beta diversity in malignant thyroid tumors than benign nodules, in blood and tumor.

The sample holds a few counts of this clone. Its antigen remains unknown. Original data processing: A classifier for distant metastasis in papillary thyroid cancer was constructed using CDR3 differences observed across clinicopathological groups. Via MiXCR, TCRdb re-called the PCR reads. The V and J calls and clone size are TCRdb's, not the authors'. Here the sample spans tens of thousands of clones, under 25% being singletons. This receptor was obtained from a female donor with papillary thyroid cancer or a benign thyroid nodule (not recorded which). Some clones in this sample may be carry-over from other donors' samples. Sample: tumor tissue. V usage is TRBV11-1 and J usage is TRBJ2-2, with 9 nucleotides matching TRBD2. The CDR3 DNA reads TGTGCCAGCAGTTATCAAAACGTAGCGGGAGTACGCACCGGGGAGCTGTTTTTT. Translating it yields CASSYQNVAGVRTGELFF.